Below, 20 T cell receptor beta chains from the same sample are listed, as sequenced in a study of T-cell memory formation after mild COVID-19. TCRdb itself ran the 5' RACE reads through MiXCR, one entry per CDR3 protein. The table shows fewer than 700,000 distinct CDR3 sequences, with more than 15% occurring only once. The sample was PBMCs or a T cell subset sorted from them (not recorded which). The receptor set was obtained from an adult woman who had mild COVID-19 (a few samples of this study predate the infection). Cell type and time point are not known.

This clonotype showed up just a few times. The CDR3 region has the DNA TGTGCCAGCAGCTCGCCGAGAGGAGAGACCCAGTACTTC. This encodes CASSSPRGETQYF. V gene TRBV11-3 combines with J gene TRBJ2-5; D call uncertain. Germline V gene data show CDR1 as SGHNT and CDR2 as YENEEA. Trimming removed 4 bases from V and 4 bases from J, with 10 bases in between. This CDR3 is built from 13 residues.

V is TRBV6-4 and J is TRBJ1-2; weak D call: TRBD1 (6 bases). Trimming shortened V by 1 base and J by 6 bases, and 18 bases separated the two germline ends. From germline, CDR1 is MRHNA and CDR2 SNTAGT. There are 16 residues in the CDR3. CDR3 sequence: CASSDWAGHLVHGYTF. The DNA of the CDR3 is TGTGCCAGCAGTGACTGGGCGGGACACCTTGTCCATGGCTACACCTTC.

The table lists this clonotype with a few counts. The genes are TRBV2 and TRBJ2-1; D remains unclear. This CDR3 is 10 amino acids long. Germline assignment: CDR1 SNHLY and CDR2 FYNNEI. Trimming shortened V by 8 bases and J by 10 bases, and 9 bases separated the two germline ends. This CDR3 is CASGVLEQFF. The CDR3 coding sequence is TGTGCCAGCGGAGTTCTGGAGCAGTTCTTC. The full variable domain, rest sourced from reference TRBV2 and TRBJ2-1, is EPEVTQTPSHQVTQMGQEVILRCVPISNHLYFYWYRQILGQKVEFLVSFYNNEISEKSEIFDDQFSVERPDGSNFTLKIRSTKLEDSAMYFCASGVLEQFFGPGTRLTVL.

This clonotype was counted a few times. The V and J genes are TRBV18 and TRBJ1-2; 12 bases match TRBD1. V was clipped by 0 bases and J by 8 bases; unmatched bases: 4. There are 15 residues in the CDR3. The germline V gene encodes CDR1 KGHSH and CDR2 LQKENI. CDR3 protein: CASSPPSGTGGGYTF. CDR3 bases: TGTGCCAGCTCACCACCGTCCGGGACAGGGGGCGGCTACACCTTC.

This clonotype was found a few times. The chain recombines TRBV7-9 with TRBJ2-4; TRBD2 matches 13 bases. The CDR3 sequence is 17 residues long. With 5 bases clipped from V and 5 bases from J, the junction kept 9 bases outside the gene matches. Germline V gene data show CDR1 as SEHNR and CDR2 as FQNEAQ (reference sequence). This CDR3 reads CASSVLGTSGAENIQYF. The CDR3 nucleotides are TGTGCCAGCAGCGTTTTGGGGACTAGCGGGGCCGAAAACATTCAGTACTTC. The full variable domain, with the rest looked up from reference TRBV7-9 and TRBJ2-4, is DTGVSQNPRHKITKRGQNVTFRCDPISEHNRLYWYRQTLGQGPEFLTYFQNEAQLEKSRLLSDRFSAERPKGSFSTLEIQRTEQGDSAMYLCASSVLGTSGAENIQYFGAGTRLSVL.

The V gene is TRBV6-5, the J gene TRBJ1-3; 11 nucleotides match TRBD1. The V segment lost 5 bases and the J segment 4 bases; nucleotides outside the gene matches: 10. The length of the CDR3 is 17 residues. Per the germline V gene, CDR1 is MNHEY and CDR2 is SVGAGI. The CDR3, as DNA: TGTGCCAGCAGTCCCCGCGGACAGGGGGCTTGGGGAAACACCATATATTTT. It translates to CASSPRGQGAWGNTIYF.

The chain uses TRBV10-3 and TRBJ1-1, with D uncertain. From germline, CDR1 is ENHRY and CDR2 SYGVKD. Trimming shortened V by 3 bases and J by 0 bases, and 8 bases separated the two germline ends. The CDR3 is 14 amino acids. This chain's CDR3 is CAISEEVVNTEAFF. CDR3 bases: TGTGCCATCAGTGAAGAGGTTGTGAACACTGAAGCTTTCTTT.

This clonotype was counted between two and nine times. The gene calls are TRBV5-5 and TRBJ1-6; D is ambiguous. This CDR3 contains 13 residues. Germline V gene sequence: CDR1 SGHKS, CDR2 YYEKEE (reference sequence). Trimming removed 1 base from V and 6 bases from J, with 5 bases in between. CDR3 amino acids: CASSLTANSPLHF. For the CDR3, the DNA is TGTGCCAGCAGCTTGACGGCTAATTCACCCCTCCACTTT.

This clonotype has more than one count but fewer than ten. The CDR3 reads CASSSYDPEQYF. The CDR3 DNA reads TGTGCCAGCTCATCATACGACCCCGAGCAGTACTTC. The chain joins TRBV18 to TRBJ2-7; D call uncertain. Trimming removed 5 bases from V and 6 bases from J, with 11 bases in between. Germline V gene lookup returns CDR1 KGHSH and CDR2 LQKENI. This CDR3 region has 12 residues. The complete variable domain, with remaining parts taken from reference TRBV18 and TRBJ2-7, reads NAGVMQNPRHLVRRRGQEARLRCSPMKGHSHVYWYRQLPEEGLKFMVYLQKENIIDESGMPKERFSAEFPKEGPSILRIQQVVRGDSAAYFCASSSYDPEQYFGPGTRLTVT.

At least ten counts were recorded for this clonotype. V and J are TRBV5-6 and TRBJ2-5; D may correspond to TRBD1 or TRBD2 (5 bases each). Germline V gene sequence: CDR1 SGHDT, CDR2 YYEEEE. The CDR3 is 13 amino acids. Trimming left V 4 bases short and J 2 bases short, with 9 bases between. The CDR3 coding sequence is TGTGCCAGCAGCCGGGACCGTCAAGAGACCCAGTACTTC. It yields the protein CASSRDRQETQYF.

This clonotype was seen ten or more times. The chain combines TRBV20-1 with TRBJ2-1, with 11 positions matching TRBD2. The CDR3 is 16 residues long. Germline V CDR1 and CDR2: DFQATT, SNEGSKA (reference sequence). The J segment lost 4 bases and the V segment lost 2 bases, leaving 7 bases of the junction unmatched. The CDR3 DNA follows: TGCAGTGCTAGATTGTTAGCGGGAGGGCATTACAATGAGCAGTTCTTC. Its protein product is CSARLLAGGHYNEQFF.

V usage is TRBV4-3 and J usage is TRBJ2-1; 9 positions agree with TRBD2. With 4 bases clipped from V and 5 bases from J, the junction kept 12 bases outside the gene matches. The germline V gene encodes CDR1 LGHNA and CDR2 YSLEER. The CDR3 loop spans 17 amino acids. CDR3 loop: CASSPSTLAGFHNEQFF. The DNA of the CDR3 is TGCGCCAGCAGCCCGAGTACCCTAGCGGGATTTCACAATGAGCAGTTCTTC.

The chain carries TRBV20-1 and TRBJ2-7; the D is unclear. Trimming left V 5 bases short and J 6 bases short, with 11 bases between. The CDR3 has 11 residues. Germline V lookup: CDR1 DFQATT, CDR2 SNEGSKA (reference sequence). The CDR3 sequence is CSAPDLSEQYF. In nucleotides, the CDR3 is TGCAGTGCTCCGGACCTGTCCGAGCAGTACTTC.

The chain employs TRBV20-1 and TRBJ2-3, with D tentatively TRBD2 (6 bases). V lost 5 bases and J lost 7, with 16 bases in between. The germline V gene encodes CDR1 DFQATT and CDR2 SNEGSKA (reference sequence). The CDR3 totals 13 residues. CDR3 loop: CSAQPRDWHTQYF. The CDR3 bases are TGCAGTGCTCAACCGCGGGACTGGCATACGCAGTATTTT.

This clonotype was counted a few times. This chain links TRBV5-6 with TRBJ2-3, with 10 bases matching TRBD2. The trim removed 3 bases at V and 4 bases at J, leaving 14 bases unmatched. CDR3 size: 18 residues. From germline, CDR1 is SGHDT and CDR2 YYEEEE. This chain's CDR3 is CASSYRGVAGGPADTQYF. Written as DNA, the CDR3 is TGTGCCAGCAGCTACCGAGGGGTAGCGGGAGGCCCCGCAGATACGCAGTATTTT. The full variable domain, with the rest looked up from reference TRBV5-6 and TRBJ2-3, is DAGVTQSPTHLIKTRGQQVTLRCSPKSGHDTVSWYQQALGQGPQFIFQYYEEEERQRGNFPDRFSGHQFPNYSSELNVNALLLGDSALYLCASSYRGVAGGPADTQYFGPGTRLTVL.

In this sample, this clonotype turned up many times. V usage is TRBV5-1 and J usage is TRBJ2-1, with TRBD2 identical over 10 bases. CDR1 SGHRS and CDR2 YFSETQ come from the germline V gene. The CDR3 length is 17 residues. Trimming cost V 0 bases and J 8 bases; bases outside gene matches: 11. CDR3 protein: CASSLGSSGRFRDEQFF. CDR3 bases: TGCGCCAGCAGCTTGGGTTCTAGCGGGAGATTTAGGGATGAGCAGTTCTTC. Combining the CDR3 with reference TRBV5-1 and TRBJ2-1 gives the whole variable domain KAGVTQTPRYLIKTRGQQVTLSCSPISGHRSVSWYQQTPGQGLQFLFEYFSETQRNKGNFPGRFSGRQFSNSRSEMNVSTLELGDSALYLCASSLGSSGRFRDEQFFGPGTRLTVL.

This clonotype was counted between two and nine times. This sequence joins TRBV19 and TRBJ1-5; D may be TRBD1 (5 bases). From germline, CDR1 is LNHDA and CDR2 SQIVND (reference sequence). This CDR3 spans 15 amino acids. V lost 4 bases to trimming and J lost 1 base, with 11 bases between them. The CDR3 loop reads CASSKHRDSNQPQHF. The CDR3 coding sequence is TGTGCCAGTAGTAAACACCGGGACAGCAATCAGCCCCAGCATTTT.

Here the CDR3 DNA reads TGTGCCAGCAGGGGACAGGGGCGGCGGCAGCCCCAGCATTTT. Its translation: CASRGQGRRQPQHF. This sequence joins TRBV6-5 and TRBJ1-5; the match to TRBD1 covers 10 bases. Trimming at V came to 6 bases and at J to 7 bases, leaving 6 bases not matched to a gene. CDR3 length: 14 residues. Looked up from germline, CDR1 is MNHEY and CDR2 is SVGAGI.

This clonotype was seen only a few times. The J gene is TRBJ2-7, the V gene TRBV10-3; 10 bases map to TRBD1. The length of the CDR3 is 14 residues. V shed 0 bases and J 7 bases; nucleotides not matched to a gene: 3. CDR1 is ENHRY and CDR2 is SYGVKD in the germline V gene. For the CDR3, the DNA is TGTGCCATCAGTGAGTCTGACAGGGGGCGTGAGCAGTACTTC. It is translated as CAISESDRGREQYF.

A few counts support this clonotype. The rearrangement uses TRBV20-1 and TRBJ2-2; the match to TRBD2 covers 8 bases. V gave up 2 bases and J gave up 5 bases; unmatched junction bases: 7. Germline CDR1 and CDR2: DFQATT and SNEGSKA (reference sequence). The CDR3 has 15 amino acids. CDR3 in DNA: TGCAGTGCTAGATTCCAGCGGGGGTTGACCGGGGAGCTGTTTTTT. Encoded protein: CSARFQRGLTGELFF.